One and the same sample provided the 19 T cell receptor beta chains below, sequenced in a study of blood T cells in healthy people across ages (dated by TCRdb to 2013 to 2016). Libraries were made using 5' RACE. This sample was sequenced with an Illumina HiSeq 2500. A second PCR of about 6 to 12 cycles was run with a J-beta primer mix and a sample-barcoded 5' primer. TCRdb redid the processing of the public reads, applying fastp at Q25 and MiXCR, and retained in-frame beta chains. Identical CDR3 protein sequences are pooled into one entry, listed with their most common genes and DNA. The sample table shows about 1.8 million distinct CDR3 sequences, and 49% are seen once. The ten most abundant clones make up around 2.1% of the sample. The sequencing sample was made of blood. The receptors were sampled from a woman in her thirties or forties in good health.

V and J are TRBV20-1 and TRBJ2-5; maybe TRBD2 (6 bases). The last part of the DNA fits TRBJ2-1 better; the J call may be wrong. Germline CDR1 reads DFQATT; CDR2 reads SNEGSKA (reference sequence). The CDR3 is 13 residues long. The CDR3 coding sequence is TGCAGTGCTAGGGGGGAGGTACAAGAGACCCAGTTCTTC. Encoded protein: CSARGEVQETQFF.

This clonotype was found a few times. The chain is built from TRBV15 and TRBJ1-2; tentatively, D is TRBD1 (5 bases). From germline, CDR1 is LNHNV and CDR2 YYDKDF (reference sequence). With 3 bases removed from V and 11 bases from J, the gap between germline ends came to 10 bases. This CDR3 has 11 residues. The CDR3: CATSRGLGYTF. The CDR3 DNA is TGTGCCACCAGCAGGGGGCTTGGTTACACCTTC.

This clonotype was found many times. The chain couples TRBV4-3 to TRBJ2-5; 10 bases align to TRBD1. Germline-derived CDR1 and CDR2 are LGHNA and YSLEER. V shed 4 bases, J shed 5 bases, and the junction held 4 bases outside the gene matches. This CDR3 spans 14 amino acids. CDR3 sequence reads: CASSPDRGTETQYF. DNA for the CDR3: TGCGCCAGCAGCCCGGACAGGGGGACGGAGACCCAGTACTTC.

This clonotype was seen ten or more times. One end of the junction fails to match germline, which may point to a read error. This chain connects TRBV5-1 to TRBJ2-7; maybe TRBD1 (5 bases). The CDR3 consists of 14 residues. Germline V gene data show CDR1 as SGHRS and CDR2 as YFSETQ. CDR3 sequence reads: CASSLVGASYEQYF. CDR3 DNA: TGTGCCAGCAGTTTAGTAGGGGCCTCCTACGAGCAGTACTTC.

As concerns this clonotype: Compared with germline, one end of the junction differs, possibly owing to a read error. In DNA, the CDR3 is TGTGCCAGCAGTACCAAACAGGGACTAGCCAAAAACACTCAGTACTTC. Translating it yields CASSTKQGLAKNTQYF. The chain uses TRBV27 and TRBJ2-4, with 9 bases fitting TRBD2. Germline CDR1 is MNHEY and CDR2 is SMNVEV (reference sequence). The CDR3 totals 16 residues.

This clonotype was detected only a few times. The chain employs TRBV27 and TRBJ2-3, with a tentative D call TRBD2 (5 bases). The ends were cut back, 5 bases at V and 6 bases at J, with 21 bases in the middle. From germline, CDR1 is MNHEY and CDR2 SMNVEV (reference sequence). The CDR3 is made up of 16 amino acids. CDR3 sequence reads: CASSLVRALGDDTQYF. In DNA, the CDR3 is TGTGCCAGCAGTCTCGTGCGGGCACTCGGAGACGATACGCAGTATTTT.

The V call is TRBV29-1, the J call TRBJ2-2; D is tentatively TRBD1 or TRBD2 (5 bases each). The CDR3 length is 16 residues. Per germline, CDR1 SQVTM and CDR2 ANQGSEA. V gave up 4 bases and J gave up 1 base, with 16 bases separating them. The CDR3 region has the DNA TGCAGCGTTGTGTCGGGGCCCCAAATGAACACCGGGGAGCTGTTTTTT. Protein sequence: CSVVSGPQMNTGELFF.

Only a few counts were recorded for this clonotype. The rearrangement uses TRBV25-1 and TRBJ2-5, with TRBD1 identical over 8 bases. This CDR3 has 17 amino acids. CDR1 and CDR2 (germline): MGHDK, SYGVNS. The trim removed 1 base at V and 1 base at J, leaving 8 bases unmatched. The CDR3 is CASSESGQGAVQETQYF. The CDR3 coding sequence is TGTGCCAGCAGTGAATCGGGGCAGGGGGCCGTCCAAGAGACCCAGTACTTC.

The chain employs TRBV28 and TRBJ1-6; no definite D call. The CDR3 length is 16 residues. The V and J ends lost 3 bases and 2 bases respectively, with 11 bases between them. Looked up from germline, CDR1 is MDHEN and CDR2 is SYDVKM. The CDR3 nucleotides are TGTGCCAGCAGTTTGGTCGGAGGCACCTATAATTCACCCCTCCACTTT. Translating gives CASSLVGGTYNSPLHF.

The gene calls are TRBV7-2 and TRBJ2-7; D is perhaps TRBD2 (7 bases). The CDR3 sequence is 14 residues long. Trimming took off 1 base at V and 7 bases at J, with 14 bases between the two ends. CDR1 and CDR2 from the germline V gene are SGHTA and FQGNSA. The CDR3 region has the DNA TGTGCCAGCAGCTTAGGGAACGGGGGGCTGGAGCAGTACTTC. This codes for CASSLGNGGLEQYF.

This clonotype appeared a few times. The chain combines TRBV6-2 or TRBV6-3 with TRBJ2-5, with a tentative D call TRBD1 (5 bases). This CDR3 is built from 13 residues. Per germline, CDR1 MNHEY and CDR2 SVGEGT. V was pared by 7 bases and J by 0 bases, with 9 bases between. CDR3 nucleotide sequence: TGTGCCAGCACCAGGGCCCACCAAGAGACCCAGTACTTC. Its translation is CASTRAHQETQYF.

This clonotype came up a few times. This chain joins TRBV6-2 or TRBV6-3 and TRBJ2-7, with TRBD2 matching 14 bases. The ends lost 2 bases at V and 0 bases at J; junction bases unmatched: 3. Germline CDR1 is MNHEY and CDR2 is SVGEGT. The CDR3 is made up of 17 amino acids. CDR3 coding DNA: TGTGCCAGCAGTTACCGGACTAGCGGGGGGCTCTCCTACGAGCAGTACTTC. Protein product: CASSYRTSGGLSYEQYF.

The sample holds many counts of this clonotype. This chain connects TRBV20-1 to TRBJ2-7; maybe TRBD2 (7 bases). V dropped 1 base and J dropped 3 bases, with 16 bases sitting between them. Germline V CDR1 and CDR2: DFQATT, SNEGSKA (reference sequence). The CDR3 is 15 amino acids. As DNA, the CDR3 is TGCAGTGCTAGAGTACCGGGGGGCTCTCGCTACGAGCAGTACTTC. Its protein product is CSARVPGGSRYEQYF.

This sequence joins TRBV3-1 and TRBJ1-4, with a weak D call TRBD1 (5 bases). V was pared by 2 bases and J by 3 bases, with 10 bases between. CDR1 and CDR2 (germline): LGHDT, YNNKEL (reference sequence). The CDR3 extends over 15 amino acids. The CDR3 sequence is CASSQLDSPNEKLFF. CDR3 in DNA: TGTGCCAGCAGCCAATTAGACAGTCCTAATGAAAAACTGTTTTTT. The whole variable domain, filled in from reference TRBV3-1 and TRBJ1-4, reads DTAVSQTPKYLVTQMGNDKSIKCEQNLGHDTMYWYKQDSKKFLKIMFSYNNKELIINETVPNRFSPKSPDKAHLNLHINSLELGDSAVYFCASSQLDSPNEKLFFGSGTQLSVL.

The J gene is TRBJ2-7, the V gene TRBV6-6; weak D call: TRBD2 (7 bases). Trimming left V 2 bases short and J 6 bases short, with 14 bases between. The CDR3 is 14 amino acids. The germline gives CDR1 MNHNY, CDR2 SVGAGI (reference sequence). This chain's CDR3 is CASSYLGGPGEQYF. CDR3 sequence (DNA): TGTGCCAGCAGTTACCTGGGGGGGCCAGGCGAGCAGTACTTC.

The chain has TRBV7-2 and TRBJ2-5; 7 bases map to TRBD1. With V trimmed by 8 bases and J by 2 bases, 5 bases remained unmatched. Germline CDR1 is SGHTA and CDR2 is FQGNSA. CDR3 length equals 13 residues. DNA for the CDR3: TGTGCCAGCGCCAGGGACAGACAAGAGACCCAGTACTTC. Encoded protein: CASARDRQETQYF.

The rearrangement joins TRBV29-1 to TRBJ2-5, with D perhaps matching TRBD2 (6 bases). The CDR3 has 12 amino acids. Germline V CDR1 and CDR2: SQVTM, ANQGSEA. Trimming left V 7 bases short and J 7 bases short, with 16 bases between. The CDR3 sequence: CSALSSVGTQYF. In DNA form, the CDR3 reads TGCAGCGCATTGTCTAGCGTCGGGACCCAGTACTTC.

This clonotype has just a few counts. The chain links TRBV20-1 to TRBJ1-6; D is possibly TRBD1 (6 bases). CDR1 is DFQATT, CDR2 SNEGSKA, per germline (reference sequence). There are 15 residues in the CDR3. V lost 3 bases to trimming and J lost 7 bases, with 16 bases between them. The CDR3 DNA is TGCAGTGCTAGCCTCAGGGGTAGGAGAAATTCACCCCTCCACTTT. It encodes CSASLRGRRNSPLHF.

The rearrangement links TRBV18 to TRBJ2-1; tentative D call: TRBD1 (6 bases). The end of the DNA aligns better with TRBJ2-7, so the J call may be wrong. This CDR3 comprises 14 residues. Germline V gives CDR1 KGHSH, CDR2 LQKENI. CDR3 protein: CASSSRGPVYEQYF. The CDR3 nucleotides read TGTGCCAGCTCAAGCAGGGGACCTGTCTACGAGCAGTACTTC.